The present entry profiles one T cell receptor (beta chain) with its context. The germline V and J ends were trimmed by 5 bases and 6 bases, with 14 bases remaining between them. This CDR3 has 14 residues. CDR1 and CDR2 from the germline V gene are SNHLY and FYNNEI. This sample stems from a study of blood T cell repertoires in COVID-19. The method was immunoSEQ multiplex PCR; TCRdb's version includes in-frame clones alone and lacks a portion of them. The data contain 140,000 to 150,000 clones, just over 85% of them seen just once; the ten biggest clones take up around 4.5%. The material sequenced was PBMCs or T cells enriched from blood (not recorded which). The receptor was derived from a man over 45 who had recovered from COVID-19. The chain combines TRBV2 with TRBJ2-1, with D hard to call. CDR3: CASSLRPGSNEQFF. The DNA of the CDR3 is TGTGCCAGCAGTCTACGACCGGGTTCCAATGAGCAGTTCTTC. The entire variable domain, with the rest obtained from reference TRBV2 and TRBJ2-1, is as follows: EPEVTQTPSHQVTQMGQEVILRCVPISNHLYFYWYRQILGQKVEFLVSFYNNEISEKSEIFDDQFSVERPDGSNFTLKIRSTKLEDSAMYFCASSLRPGSNEQFFGPGTRLTVL.